The rows below give T cell receptor beta chains drawn from one sample of a study of persistence of HIV-infected CD4 T cells. Antigens for these TCRs are unknown. This table comes from immunoSEQ multiplex PCR, and its TCRdb copy is limited to in-frame clones, with some not included. Found here are approximately 31,000 clones, about four fifths of them singletons; the top ten hold roughly 6.7%. The input for sequencing was CD4+ T cells sorted from PBMCs after approximately 19-hour stimulation, taken from a patient who received antiretroviral therapy. These receptor sequences come from an adult woman with HIV who was CMV-seropositive. The CDR3 runs from the conserved cysteine through the conserved F or W. D genes are given only for firm matches. Only part of the rows carry a size: once, few, many, or a class if the clone is expanded.

size	V	D	length	J	DNA	CDR3
-	TRBV5-6	TRBD1	14	TRBJ2-7	TGTGCCAGCAGCTTGGACAGGGGGCCAAACGAGCAGTACTTC	CASSLDRGPNEQYF
-	TRBV4-3	TRBD1	15	TRBJ1-2	TGCGCCAGCAGCCAAGGGGGACAGGGGAATGTTGGCTACACCTTC	CASSQGGQGNVGYTF
once	TRBV7-2	-	15	TRBJ2-1	TGTGCCAGCAGCTTAGAGGGTTTCCCCTACAATGAGCAGTTCTTC	CASSLEGFPYNEQFF
-	TRBV3-1/TRBV3-2	-	15	TRBJ2-3	TGTGCCAGCAGCTCCGGGGCGGGATGGGCAGATACGCAGTATTTT	CASSSGAGWADTQYF
-	TRBV6-5	TRBD1	15	TRBJ2-2	TGTGCCAGCAGACCGGGACAGGGAAGCACCGGGGAGCTGTTTTTT	CASRPGQGSTGELFF
-	TRBV28	-	15	TRBJ1-2	TGTGCCAGCAGTTCTCTCGGGACAACTAACTATGGCTACACCTTC	CASSSLGTTNYGYTF
-	TRBV30	-	12	TRBJ1-2	TGTGCCTGGAGTTCGCGACAAGATGGCTACACCTTC	CAWSSRQDGYTF
-	TRBV20-1	-	11	TRBJ1-2	TGCAGGGCTCTGGATAACTATGGCTACACCTTC	CRALDNYGYTF
-	TRBV19	TRBD2	16	TRBJ2-5	TGTGCCAGTAGTACCCATAGCGGGGGGCCCCAAGAGACCCAGTACTTC	CASSTHSGGPQETQYF
-	TRBV5-1	TRBD1	18	TRBJ2-7	TGCGCCAGCAGCTTGGTTCGGACAGGTCGGTCCTACTCCTTCGAGCAGTACTTC	CASSLVRTGRSYSFEQYF
-	TRBV3-1/TRBV3-2	-	16	TRBJ1-1	TGTGCCAGCAGCCCCGACACCTACTCCCCGGACACTGAAGCTTTCTTT	CASSPDTYSPDTEAFF
-	TRBV29-1	-	14	TRBJ1-5	TGCAGCGTTTCCGGGAGGGATAGCAATCAGCCCCAGCATTTT	CSVSGRDSNQPQHF
-	TRBV2	TRBD2	13	TRBJ2-7	TGTGCCAGCAGTCGACTAGCCCACTACGAGCAGTACTTC	CASSRLAHYEQYF